The rows below give T cell receptor beta chains drawn from one sample of a study of yellow fever vaccine responses in identical twins. TCRdb re-analysed the RT-PCR reads in MiXCR, keeping a single row per CDR3 protein. There are about 3,400 distinct CDR3 sequences in the sample; roughly 80% occur only once, and around 6% lies in the top ten. Sequencing was performed on T cells from blood (PBMCs), unsorted or a sorted subset (not recorded which), taken before or after yellow fever vaccination (not recorded which). The receptors originated from a woman between 18 and 29 years old who received the yellow fever vaccine. The CDR3 runs from the conserved cysteine through the conserved F or W. D genes are given only for firm matches. Expanded clones are given a class, and other clones once, few, many or no size at all.

>TRBJ2-1|.|TRBV30|.
CAWTGGYNEQFF
TGTGCCTGGACAGGGGGGTACAATGAGCAGTTCTTC
>TRBJ2-2|.|TRBV11-3|.
CASSYQDGITGELFF
TGTGCCAGCAGTTATCAGGATGGTATCACCGGGGAGCTGTTTTTT
>TRBJ2-7|.|TRBV23-1|.
CASSQHRNEQYF
TGCGCCAGCAGTCAGCATCGGAACGAGCAGTACTTC
>TRBJ1-6|.|TRBV7-3|.
CASSFMGRNSPLHF
TGTGCCAGCAGCTTTATGGGACGTAATTCACCCCTCCACTTT
>TRBJ2-7|.|TRBV7-6|TRBD1
CASSTGQGDEQYF
TGTGCCAGCAGCACGGGACAGGGAGACGAGCAGTACTTC
>TRBJ2-7|.|TRBV19|TRBD2
CASSLGLASYEQYF
TGTGCCAGTAGTCTCGGACTAGCTTCCTACGAGCAGTACTTC
>TRBJ2-1|.|TRBV9|.
CASSASGTAYNEQFF
TGTGCCAGCAGCGCGAGCGGGACAGCATACAATGAGCAGTTCTTC
>TRBJ2-3|once|TRBV29-1|.
CSARDSYTDTQYF
TGCAGCGCCCGGGACTCCTACACAGATACGCAGTATTTT
>TRBJ1-1|.|TRBV29-1|TRBD1
CSVQNRDSSNTEAFF
TGCAGCGTTCAAAATCGGGACAGCTCGAACACTGAAGCTTTCTTT
>TRBJ2-1|.|TRBV7-9|TRBD1
CASSSSDRGDEQFF
TGTGCCAGCAGCTCCTCAGACAGGGGAGATGAGCAGTTCTTC
>TRBJ2-1|.|TRBV24-1|TRBD1
CATSDSQGDEQFF
TGTGCCACCAGTGATAGCCAGGGGGATGAGCAGTTCTTC
>TRBJ2-5|.|TRBV29-1|.
CSVDGVGETQYF
TGCAGCGTTGATGGGGTCGGAGAGACCCAGTACTTC
>TRBJ2-7|.|TRBV15|.
CATNNPGYEQYF
TGTGCCACCAACAACCCGGGCTACGAGCAGTACTTC
>TRBJ2-7|.|TRBV28|.
CASLTGEDYEQYF
TGTGCCAGCTTGACGGGGGAAGACTACGAGCAGTACTTC
>TRBJ2-2|.|TRBV13|TRBD1
CASLPGTVFTGELFF
TGTGCCAGCCTTCCCGGGACAGTTTTCACCGGGGAGCTGTTTTTT
>TRBJ2-7|.|TRBV7-9|.
CASSLVSGSYEQYF
TGTGCCAGCAGCTTAGTCTCGGGATCCTACGAGCAGTACTTC
>TRBJ1-5|once|TRBV2|.
CASSEGRVDQPQHF
TGTGCCAGCAGTGAAGGCAGGGTCGATCAGCCCCAGCATTTT
>TRBJ2-7|.|TRBV20-1|TRBD2
CSAREQAGGTYEQYF
TGCAGTGCTAGAGAACAAGCGGGGGGGACCTACGAGCAGTACTTC
>TRBJ2-7|.|TRBV19|.
CASRDGGTYEQYF
TGTGCCAGTAGAGATGGCGGGACCTACGAGCAGTACTTC
>TRBJ2-7|.|TRBV11-1|.
CASSPWDWADEQYF
TGTGCCAGCAGCCCTTGGGACTGGGCCGACGAGCAGTACTTC
>TRBJ2-7|.|TRBV4-3|TRBD1
CASSLQTGVDYEQYF
TGCGCCAGCAGCCTGCAGACAGGGGTAGACTACGAGCAGTACTTC
>TRBJ2-7|.|TRBV6-5|TRBD1
CASSYGTGFYEQYF
TGTGCCAGCAGTTACGGGACAGGATTCTACGAGCAGTACTTC